A single sample is the source of the 15 T cell receptor beta chains below, sequenced in a study of shared clonotypes between healthy human individuals. TCRdb's copy holds only in-frame clones and misses some; the assay was immunoSEQ multiplex PCR. The data show about 490,000 clones, about 82% seen once. Sequenced: PBMCs. The receptors shown here come from a woman aged 40 to 49 in good health. Some clones in this sample may be carry-over from other donors' samples.

Details on this clone: Other DNA sequences in the same sample also yield this CDR3. The V gene is TRBV7-9, the J gene TRBJ2-6; the D gene is possibly TRBD1 (6 bases). CDR3 length: 15 amino acids. The V gene lost 6 bases and the J gene lost 3 bases, with 12 bases spanning the gap. The germline V gene has CDR1 SEHNR and CDR2 FQNEAQ (reference sequence). CDR3 loop: CASSQQGFGANVLTF. CDR3 nucleotides: TGTGCCAGCAGTCAGCAGGGGTTTGGGGCCAACGTCCTGACTTTC.

CDR3 in amino acids: CASSPRAPRTTIYF. In DNA form, the CDR3 reads TGTGCCAGCAGCCCTCGGGCCCCGAGGACCACCATATATTTT. The chain couples TRBV5-6 to TRBJ1-3; no reliable D call. The germline V gene has CDR1 SGHDT and CDR2 YYEEEE. V dropped 4 bases and J dropped 9 bases, with 17 bases sitting between them. The CDR3 contains 14 residues.

V is TRBV6-6 and J is TRBJ2-7, with TRBD2 identical over 10 bases. Germline V gene lookup returns CDR1 MNHNY and CDR2 SVGAGI (reference sequence). Losses at the gene ends were 5 bases for V and 2 bases for J; bases not matched to a gene: 3. This CDR3 is built from 14 residues. CDR3 nucleotides: TGTGCCAGCAGTCCGCTAGCGGGAGCCTACGAGCAGTACTTC. Amino acids: CASSPLAGAYEQYF.

This clone is medium-sized (0.01 to 0.1%) by share. This chain links TRBV6-1 with TRBJ1-5; D is possibly TRBD1 (6 bases). Trimming removed 8 bases from V and 6 bases from J, with 17 bases in between. Germline loops: CDR1 MNHNS, CDR2 SASEGT. There are 14 residues in the CDR3. CDR3 DNA sequence: TGTGCCAGCGCCCCCGAGGGGGGGGTTCAGCCCCAGCATTTT. As protein: CASAPEGGVQPQHF.

This clone showed up just a few times. J is TRBJ2-7 and V is TRBV28, with 8 bases aligning to TRBD1. J lost 3 bases, V lost 6 bases, and 7 bases had no gene match. The CDR3 consists of 14 residues. Per the germline V gene, CDR1 is MDHEN and CDR2 is SYDVKM. In nucleotides, the CDR3 is TGTGCCAGCAGGGGTCCGGACAGGGACTACGAGCAGTACTTC. Its protein product is CASRGPDRDYEQYF.

CDR3 sequence reads: CASSLSGGSTTDTQYF. Here the CDR3 DNA reads TGTGCCAGCAGCTTAAGTGGCGGATCTACAACAGATACGCAGTATTTT. The gene calls are TRBV11-2 and TRBJ2-3; D gene unclear. V was pared by 2 bases and J by 3 bases, with 15 bases between. The CDR3 totals 16 residues. Germline values: CDR1 SGHAT, CDR2 FQNNGV.

The rearrangement uses TRBV7-6 and TRBJ2-1, with D perhaps TRBD1 (6 bases). CDR3 length: 16 residues. The germline V and J ends were trimmed by 5 bases and 4 bases, with 18 bases remaining between them. Germline V gives CDR1 SGHVS, CDR2 FNYEAQ. CDR3 coding DNA: TGTGCCAGCAGCCTCGAGGGGGAAAGCGGATACAATGAGCAGTTCTTC. It translates to CASSLEGESGYNEQFF.

The V gene is TRBV10-1, the J gene TRBJ2-5; 12 bases align to TRBD2. The CDR3 runs 22 residues. V gave up 4 bases and J gave up 2 bases; unmatched junction bases: 23. CDR1 WNHNN and CDR2 SYGVQD come from the germline V gene (reference sequence). CDR3 in DNA: TGCGCCAGCAGTGCCCCGACTGTAGGGACTAGCGGGCCAAGAAGGACACAAGAGACCCAGTACTTC. Translation gives CASSAPTVGTSGPRRTQETQYF.

This chain joins TRBV19 and TRBJ2-3, with 9 bases lining up with TRBD1. V dropped 5 bases and J dropped 4; count of bases not matched to a gene: 7. The germline gives CDR1 LNHDA, CDR2 SQIVND (reference sequence). The CDR3 runs to 15 residues. The CDR3 DNA reads TGTGCCAGTAGTCTCGACAGGGGGGGCGCAGATACGCAGTATTTT. This codes for CASSLDRGGADTQYF.

V and J are TRBV19 and TRBJ1-1; D is perhaps TRBD1 (5 bases). CDR3 length: 11 amino acids. V was pared by 7 bases and J by 4 bases, with 7 bases between. The germline V gene encodes CDR1 LNHDA and CDR2 SQIVND (reference sequence). The CDR3 here is CASIRGTEAFF. The CDR3 region has the DNA TGTGCCAGTATTAGGGGCACTGAAGCTTTCTTT.

The chain employs TRBV5-4 and TRBJ2-7; TRBD1 matches at 7 bases. The V segment lost 4 bases and the J segment 2 bases; nucleotides outside the gene matches: 9. Germline-derived CDR1 and CDR2 are SGHNT and YYREEE (reference sequence). There are 15 residues in the CDR3. CDR3 in DNA: TGTGCCAGCAGCCGCCCGGGACAGCAAGCCTACGAGCAGTACTTC. It encodes CASSRPGQQAYEQYF.

The chain joins TRBV29-1 to TRBJ2-5; 13 bases map to TRBD2. The V gene's germline CDR1 is SQVTM and CDR2 ANQGSEA. This CDR3 is built from 15 residues. Germline trimming cut 8 bases from V and 5 bases from J; bases unmatched to any gene: 11. CDR3 DNA: TGCAGCTCTCGACTAGCGGGAGGTCCGGGTGAGACCCAGTACTTC. Encoded protein: CSSRLAGGPGETQYF.

The V gene is TRBV2, the J gene TRBJ2-3, with D perhaps given as TRBD1 or TRBD2 (6 bases each). CDR3 length: 15 residues. Trimming took off 3 bases at V and 3 bases at J, with 13 bases between the two ends. CDR1 SNHLY and CDR2 FYNNEI come from the germline V gene. The CDR3: CASSDDRRGTDTQYF. Written as DNA, the CDR3 is TGTGCCAGCAGTGACGACAGGCGGGGAACAGATACGCAGTATTTT.

This chain joins TRBV2 and TRBJ2-2, with a possible D match to TRBD2 (6 bases). This CDR3 is built from 15 residues. V lost 1 base, J lost 3 bases, and 9 bases lay in between. The germline gives CDR1 SNHLY, CDR2 FYNNEI. CDR3: CASSEGSGHTGELFF. CDR3 bases: TGTGCCAGCAGTGAAGGTAGCGGACACACCGGGGAGCTGTTTTTT.

J is TRBJ2-2 and V is TRBV14; tentatively, D is TRBD1 (6 bases). V lost 3 bases, J lost 3 bases, and 11 bases lay in between. Germline CDR1 is SGHDN and CDR2 is FVKESK. The CDR3 consists of 15 residues. CDR3: CASSQARGYTGELFF. As DNA, the CDR3 is TGTGCCAGCAGCCAGGCTAGGGGGTACACCGGGGAGCTGTTTTTT.